A single sample gave rise to the 7 T cell receptor beta chains below, sequenced in a study of blood T cell repertoires in COVID-19. Data came from immunoSEQ multiplex PCR; TCRdb stores just in-frame clones and leaves some out. The table shows approximately 220,000 clones, with about four fifths occurring only once. Sequencing was carried out using peripheral blood. The receptors come from an elderly woman with acute or convalescent COVID-19.

This clone was seen a handful of times. V usage is TRBV14 and J usage is TRBJ1-4; 9 positions agree with TRBD1. The CDR3 contains 14 residues. V dropped 5 bases and J dropped 4; count of bases not matched to a gene: 2. Per germline, CDR1 SGHDN and CDR2 FVKESK. The CDR3 sequence: CASSGTGLNEKLFF. The CDR3 bases are TGTGCCAGCAGCGGGACAGGGCTTAATGAAAAACTGTTTTTT.

About this clone itself: Other DNA sequences in the sample encode the same CDR3. The V call is TRBV11-3, the J call TRBJ2-2, with D maybe TRBD1 (6 bases). Trimming cost V 2 bases and J 3 bases, with 10 bases left between them. The length of the CDR3 is 15 residues. CDR1 and CDR2 (germline): SGHNT, YENEEA. CDR3 protein: CASSLWAGDTGELFF. The CDR3 DNA reads TGTGCCAGCAGCTTATGGGCAGGGGACACCGGGGAGCTGTTTTTT.

This clone was observed a few times. Other DNA sequences in the sample encode the same CDR3. In DNA, the CDR3 is TGTGCCAGTAGTATAGAGCAGGGTAGGAATGAAAAACTGTTTTTT. Residues: CASSIEQGRNEKLFF. The chain recombines TRBV19 with TRBJ1-4; D is perhaps TRBD1 (5 bases). Germline-derived CDR1 and CDR2 are LNHDA and SQIVND (reference sequence). This CDR3 is built from 15 residues. With 0 bases removed from V and 5 bases from J, the gap between germline ends came to 10 bases.

This chain joins TRBV12-3 or TRBV12-4 and TRBJ2-7, with 9 nucleotides matching TRBD1. The V segment lost 4 bases and the J segment 9 bases; nucleotides outside the gene matches: 7. The CDR3 consists of 13 residues. The CDR3 here is CASSSGTGNGQYF. DNA for the CDR3: TGTGCCAGCAGTTCCGGGACAGGGAATGGGCAGTACTTC.

The chain joins TRBV3-1 (or the pseudogene TRBV3-2) to TRBJ2-7; TRBD1 matches at 9 bases. V lost 5 bases and J lost 0; bases outside the gene matches: 8. The CDR3 length is 16 residues. Per the germline V gene, CDR1 is LGHDT and CDR2 is YNNKEL (reference sequence). This chain's CDR3 is CASSVRLQGASYEQYF. As DNA, the CDR3 is TGTGCCAGCAGCGTACGTTTACAGGGGGCCTCCTACGAGCAGTACTTC.

The chain carries TRBV7-3 and TRBJ2-3, with TRBD2 matching 7 bases. With V trimmed by 4 bases and J by 0 bases, 10 bases remained unmatched. Per germline, CDR1 SGHTA and CDR2 FQGTGA. The CDR3 contains 17 residues. As DNA, the CDR3 is TGTGCCAGCAGCTCCGACCCTAGCGGAGTTAGCACAGATACGCAGTATTTT. Its translation is CASSSDPSGVSTDTQYF.

A single count supports this clone. CDR3 amino acids: CASKGGPHEQYF. The CDR3 DNA reads as TGTGCCAGCAAAGGGGGACCCCACGAGCAGTACTTC. The chain joins TRBV7-3 to TRBJ2-7; a possible D gene is TRBD1 (6 bases). The length of the CDR3 is 12 residues. From germline, CDR1 is SGHTA and CDR2 FQGTGA. V dropped 7 bases and J dropped 5 bases, with 12 bases sitting between them.